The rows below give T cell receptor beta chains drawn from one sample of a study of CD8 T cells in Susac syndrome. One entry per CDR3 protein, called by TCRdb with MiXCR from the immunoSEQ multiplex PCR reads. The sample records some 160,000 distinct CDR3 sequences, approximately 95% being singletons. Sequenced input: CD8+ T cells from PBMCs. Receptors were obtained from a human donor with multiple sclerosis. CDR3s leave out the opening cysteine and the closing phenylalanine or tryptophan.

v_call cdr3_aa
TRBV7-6 ASSSGQGRTGELF
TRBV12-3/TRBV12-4 ASSTTLGTDTQY
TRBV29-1 SVEDQGGETQY
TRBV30 AWSHLVGWEQY
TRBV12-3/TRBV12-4 ASSLWREGADTQY
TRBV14 ASSQVASTGELF
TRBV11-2 ASSVTMTQY
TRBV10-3 AISEGTGISYEQY
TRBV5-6 ASSLLGGLNTEAF
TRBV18 ASSRYGGADTQY
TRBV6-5 ASSFSTALDTEAF
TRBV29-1 SVRTGGAEQF
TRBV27 ASSGGRTEAF
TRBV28 ASSPGTLQETQY